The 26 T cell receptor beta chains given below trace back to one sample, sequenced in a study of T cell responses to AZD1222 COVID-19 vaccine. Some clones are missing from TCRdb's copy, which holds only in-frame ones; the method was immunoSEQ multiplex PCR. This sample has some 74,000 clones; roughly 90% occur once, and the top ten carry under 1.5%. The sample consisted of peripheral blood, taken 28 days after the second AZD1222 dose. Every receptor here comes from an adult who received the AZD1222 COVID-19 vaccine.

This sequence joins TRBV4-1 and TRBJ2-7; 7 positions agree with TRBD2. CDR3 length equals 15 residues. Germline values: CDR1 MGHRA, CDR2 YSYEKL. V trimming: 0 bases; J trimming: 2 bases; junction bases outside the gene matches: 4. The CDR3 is CASSQDAGEPYEQYF. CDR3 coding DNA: TGCGCCAGCAGCCAAGATGCGGGGGAGCCCTACGAGCAGTACTTC.

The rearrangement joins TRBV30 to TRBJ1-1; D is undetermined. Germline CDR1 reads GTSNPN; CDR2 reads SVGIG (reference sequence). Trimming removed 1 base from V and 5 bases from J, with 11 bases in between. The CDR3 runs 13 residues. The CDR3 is CAWSGLVATEAFF. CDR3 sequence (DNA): TGTGCCTGGAGTGGCCTGGTAGCTACTGAAGCTTTCTTT.

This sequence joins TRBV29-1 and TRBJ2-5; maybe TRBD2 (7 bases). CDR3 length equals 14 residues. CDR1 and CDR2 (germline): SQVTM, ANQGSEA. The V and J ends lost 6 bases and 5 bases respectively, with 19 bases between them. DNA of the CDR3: TGCAGCGTGGACCGTAAGGGGGGGTTCGAGACCCAGTACTTC. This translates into CSVDRKGGFETQYF.

The CDR3 DNA follows: TGCGCCAGCAGCCAAGCTCCCCCCGGGTCCTACGAGCAGTACTTC. This sequence encodes CASSQAPPGSYEQYF. The chain couples TRBV4-1 to TRBJ2-7; D remains ambiguous. Germline V gene data show CDR1 as MGHRA and CDR2 as YSYEKL. The CDR3 has 15 residues. The ends were cut back, 1 base at V and 1 base at J, with 11 bases in the middle.

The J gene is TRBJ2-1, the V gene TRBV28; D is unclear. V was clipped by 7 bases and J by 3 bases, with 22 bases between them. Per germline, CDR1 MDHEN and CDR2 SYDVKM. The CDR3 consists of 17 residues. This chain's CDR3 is CASTLDDAAADYNEQFF. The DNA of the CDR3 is TGTGCCAGCACCCTGGACGACGCGGCAGCCGACTACAATGAGCAGTTCTTC.

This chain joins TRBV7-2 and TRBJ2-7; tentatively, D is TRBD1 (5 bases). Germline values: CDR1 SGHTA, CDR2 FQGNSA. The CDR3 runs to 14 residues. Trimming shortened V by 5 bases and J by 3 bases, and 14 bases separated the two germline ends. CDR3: CASSKSGQVYEQYF. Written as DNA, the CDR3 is TGTGCCAGCAGCAAATCAGGGCAAGTCTACGAGCAGTACTTC.

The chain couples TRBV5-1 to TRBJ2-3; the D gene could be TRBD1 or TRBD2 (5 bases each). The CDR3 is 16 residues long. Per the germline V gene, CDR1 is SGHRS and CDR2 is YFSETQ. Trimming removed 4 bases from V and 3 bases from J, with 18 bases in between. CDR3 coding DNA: TGCGCCAGCAGCCTCGGGACGGCAGCCTCGACAGATACGCAGTATTTT. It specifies CASSLGTAASTDTQYF.

Here the CDR3 DNA reads TGCAGCGTTGAAGATCTTCGGGGGGTCGGGACTGAAGCTTTCTTT. Encoded protein: CSVEDLRGVGTEAFF. The gene calls are TRBV29-1 and TRBJ1-1; weak D call: TRBD1 (5 bases). Germline V gene sequence: CDR1 SQVTM, CDR2 ANQGSEA. V lost 0 bases to trimming and J lost 5 bases, with 16 bases between them. CDR3 length: 15 amino acids.

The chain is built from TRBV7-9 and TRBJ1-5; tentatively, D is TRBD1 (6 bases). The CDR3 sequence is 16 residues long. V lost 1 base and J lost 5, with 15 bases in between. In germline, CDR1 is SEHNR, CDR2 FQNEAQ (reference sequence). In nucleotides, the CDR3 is TGTGCCAGCAGCTTAGGATGGGGGCGAAGAGATCAGCCCCAGCATTTT. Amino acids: CASSLGWGRRDQPQHF. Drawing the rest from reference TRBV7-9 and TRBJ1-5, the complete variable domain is DTGVSQNPRHKITKRGQNVTFRCDPISEHNRLYWYRQTLGQGPEFLTYFQNEAQLEKSRLLSDRFSAERPKGSFSTLEIQRTEQGDSAMYLCASSLGWGRRDQPQHFGDGTRLSIL.

CDR3 sequence reads: CASSWGTGRNTIYF. CDR3 coding DNA: TGTGCCAGCAGTTGGGGGACAGGGCGAAACACCATATATTTT. The V and J genes are TRBV28 and TRBJ1-3; 9 bases are a match to TRBD1. Germline CDR1 is MDHEN and CDR2 is SYDVKM. V shed 4 bases, J shed 5 bases, and the junction held 3 bases outside the gene matches. The CDR3 totals 14 residues.

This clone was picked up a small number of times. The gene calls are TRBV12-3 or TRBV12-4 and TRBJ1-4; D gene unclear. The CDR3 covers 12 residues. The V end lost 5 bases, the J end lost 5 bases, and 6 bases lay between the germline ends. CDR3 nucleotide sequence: TGTGCCAGCAGTGAAATCAATGAAAAACTGTTTTTT. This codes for CASSEINEKLFF.

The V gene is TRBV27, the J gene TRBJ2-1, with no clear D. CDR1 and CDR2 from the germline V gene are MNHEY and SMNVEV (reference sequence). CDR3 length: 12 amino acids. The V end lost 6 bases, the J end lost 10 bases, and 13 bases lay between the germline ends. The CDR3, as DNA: TGTGCCAGCAGCGCATCCTACGGGGAGCAGTTCTTC. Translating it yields CASSASYGEQFF.

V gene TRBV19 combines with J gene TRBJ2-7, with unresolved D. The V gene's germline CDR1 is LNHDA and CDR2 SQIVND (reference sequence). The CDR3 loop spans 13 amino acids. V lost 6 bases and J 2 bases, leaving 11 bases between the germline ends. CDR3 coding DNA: TGTGCCAGTAGAAGGACGGAGACCTACGAGCAGTACTTC. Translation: CASRRTETYEQYF.

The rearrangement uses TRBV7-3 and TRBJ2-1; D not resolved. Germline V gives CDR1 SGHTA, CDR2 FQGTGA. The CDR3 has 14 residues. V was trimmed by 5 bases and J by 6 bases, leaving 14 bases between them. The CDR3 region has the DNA TGTGCCAGCAGCCCGCGGTGGGGAAGCAATGAGCAGTTCTTC. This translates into CASSPRWGSNEQFF.

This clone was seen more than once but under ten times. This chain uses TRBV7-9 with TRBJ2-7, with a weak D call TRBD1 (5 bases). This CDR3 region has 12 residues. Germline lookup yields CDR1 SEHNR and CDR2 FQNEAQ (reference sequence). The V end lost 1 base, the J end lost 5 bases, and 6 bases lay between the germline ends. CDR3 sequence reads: CASSLVRDEQYF. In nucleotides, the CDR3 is TGTGCCAGCAGCTTAGTCAGGGACGAGCAGTACTTC.

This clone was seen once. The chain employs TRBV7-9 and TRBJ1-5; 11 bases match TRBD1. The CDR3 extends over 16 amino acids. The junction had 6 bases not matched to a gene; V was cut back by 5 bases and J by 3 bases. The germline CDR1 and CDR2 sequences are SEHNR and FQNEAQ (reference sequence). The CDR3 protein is CASSPGTGGTNQPQHF. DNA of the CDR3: TGTGCCAGCAGCCCCGGGACAGGGGGAACCAATCAGCCCCAGCATTTT.

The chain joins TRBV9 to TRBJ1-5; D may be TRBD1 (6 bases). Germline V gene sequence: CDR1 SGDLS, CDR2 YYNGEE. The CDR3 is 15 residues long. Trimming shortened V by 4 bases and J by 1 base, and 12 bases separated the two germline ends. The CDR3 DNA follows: TGTGCCAGCAGCCTACAGGGAGCCAGCAATCAGCCCCAGCATTTT. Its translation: CASSLQGASNQPQHF.

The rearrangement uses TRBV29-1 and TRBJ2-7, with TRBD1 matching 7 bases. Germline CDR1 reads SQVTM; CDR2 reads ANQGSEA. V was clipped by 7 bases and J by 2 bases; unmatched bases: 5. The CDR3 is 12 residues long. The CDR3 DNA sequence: TGCAGCGGCCGGGACAGAACCTACGAGCAGTACTTC. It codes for CSGRDRTYEQYF.

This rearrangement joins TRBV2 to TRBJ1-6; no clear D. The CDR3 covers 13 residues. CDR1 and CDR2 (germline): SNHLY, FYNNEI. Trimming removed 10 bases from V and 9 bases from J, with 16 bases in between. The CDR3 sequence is CATCRVPSSPLHF. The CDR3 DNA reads TGTGCCACCTGTCGGGTCCCCAGTTCACCCCTCCACTTT.

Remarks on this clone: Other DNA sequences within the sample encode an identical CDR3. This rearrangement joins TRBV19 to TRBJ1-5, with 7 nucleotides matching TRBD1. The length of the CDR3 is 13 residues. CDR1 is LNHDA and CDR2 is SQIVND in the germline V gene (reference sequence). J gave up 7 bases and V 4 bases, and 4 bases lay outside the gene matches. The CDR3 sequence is CASSRDRDQPQHF. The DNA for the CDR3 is TGTGCCAGTAGTAGGGACAGAGACCAGCCCCAGCATTTT. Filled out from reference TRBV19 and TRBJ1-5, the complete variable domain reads DGGITQSPKYLFRKEGQNVTLSCEQNLNHDAMYWYRQDPGQGLRLIYYSQIVNDFQKGDIAEGYSVSREKKESFPLTVTSAQKNPTAFYLCASSRDRDQPQHFGDGTRLSIL.

Written as DNA, the CDR3 is TGTGCCAGCAGCCAGTCAGGGCAGGTCCTTTCACCCCTCCACTTT. It translates to CASSQSGQVLSPLHF. The chain employs TRBV7-9 and TRBJ1-6; TRBD1 is a possible D gene (5 bases). This CDR3 spans 15 amino acids. V lost 5 bases and J 9 bases, leaving 17 bases between the germline ends. In germline, CDR1 is SEHNR, CDR2 FQNEAQ (reference sequence).

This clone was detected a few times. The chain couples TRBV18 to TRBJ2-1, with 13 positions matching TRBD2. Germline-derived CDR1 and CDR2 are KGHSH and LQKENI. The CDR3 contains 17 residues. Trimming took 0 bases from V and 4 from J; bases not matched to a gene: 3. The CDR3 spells CASSPPGLAGIYNEQFF. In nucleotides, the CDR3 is TGTGCCAGCTCACCACCGGGACTAGCGGGAATTTACAATGAGCAGTTCTTC.

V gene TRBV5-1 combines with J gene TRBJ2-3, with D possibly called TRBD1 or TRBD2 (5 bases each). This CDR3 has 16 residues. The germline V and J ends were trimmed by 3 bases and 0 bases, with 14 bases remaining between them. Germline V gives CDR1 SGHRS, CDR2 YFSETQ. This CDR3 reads CASSSGAATSTDTQYF. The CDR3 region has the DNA TGCGCCAGCAGCTCCGGGGCGGCGACTAGCACAGATACGCAGTATTTT.

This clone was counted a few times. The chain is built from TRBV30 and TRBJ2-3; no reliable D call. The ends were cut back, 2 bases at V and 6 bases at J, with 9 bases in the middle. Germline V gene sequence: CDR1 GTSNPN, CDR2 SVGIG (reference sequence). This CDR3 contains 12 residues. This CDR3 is CAWSRVVDTQYF. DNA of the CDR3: TGTGCCTGGAGTCGAGTAGTGGATACGCAGTATTTT.

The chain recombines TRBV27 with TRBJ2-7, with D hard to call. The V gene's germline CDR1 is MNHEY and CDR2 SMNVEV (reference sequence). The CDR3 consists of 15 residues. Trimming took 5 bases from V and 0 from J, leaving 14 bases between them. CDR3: CASSDTLISSYEQYF. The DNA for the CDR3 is TGTGCCAGCAGTGATACTCTAATAAGCTCCTACGAGCAGTACTTC.

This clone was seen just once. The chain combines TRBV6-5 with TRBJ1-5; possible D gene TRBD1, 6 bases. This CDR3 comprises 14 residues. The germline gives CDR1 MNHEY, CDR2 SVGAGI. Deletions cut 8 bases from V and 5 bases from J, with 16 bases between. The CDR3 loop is CASGLGDTHQPQHF. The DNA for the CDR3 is TGTGCCAGCGGGCTGGGGGACACCCATCAGCCCCAGCATTTT.